These 16 T cell receptor beta chains came from one sample sequenced in a study of T cell clonality in common variable immunodeficiency. Their antigens are not known. TCRdb's table, derived via immunoSEQ multiplex PCR, lists solely in-frame clones and lacks some. This sample comprises approximately 11,000 clones, none seen once only. Regarding the study as a whole: Reportedly, TCR beta sequences from common variable immunodeficiency showed fewer deletions and N-nucleotide insertions.

The sample was peripheral blood mononuclear cells. The receptors originated from a human donor with common variable immunodeficiency.

In its sample, this clone was seen a few times. The CDR3 goes on 3 residues after the read ends, and that part is filled in from the germline J gene. The chain is built from TRBV5-1 and TRBJ2-3, with D perhaps TRBD2 (6 bases). Trimming stripped 1 base from V and 3 bases from J, with 15 bases between. The CDR3 loop spans 16 amino acids. CDR1 and CDR2 (germline): SGHRS, YFSETQ. The part of the CDR3 DNA that was read is TGCGCCAGCAGCTTGACCGCTAGCGCCGTGACAGATACG. It specifies CASSLTASAVTDT. The entire CDR3 sequence reads CASSLTASAVTDTQYF.

This clone was counted between two and nine times. The read ends 3 residues shy of where the CDR3 ends; the end is completed using the germline J gene. The chain uses TRBV6-1 and TRBJ2-7, with D perhaps matching TRBD1 (5 bases). The V and J ends lost 0 bases and 4 bases respectively, with 10 bases between them. The CDR3 has 14 amino acids. Germline values: CDR1 MNHNS, CDR2 SASEGT. The CDR3 DNA, read in part, is TGTGCCAGCAGTGAAGCGTTCGGACAATACGAG. This sequence encodes CASSEAFGQYE. The full CDR3 sequence reads CASSEAFGQYEQYF.

In regard to this clone: The CDR3 end lies 3 residues beyond the end of the read and is filled in from the germline J gene. The chain couples TRBV7-9 to TRBJ2-5; D gene unclear. CDR1 is SEHNR and CDR2 is FQNEAQ in the germline V gene (reference sequence). The CDR3 runs to 14 residues. V lost 4 bases and J lost 6, with 15 bases in between. This CDR3 reads CASSSPRSPQTQYF. CDR3 DNA, as far as it was read: TGTGCCAGCAGCTCCCCTAGATCCCCTCAGACC.

A few counts support this clone. The DNA ends 3 residues before the CDR3 does, and the rest of the CDR3 is filled in from the germline J gene. The sample holds other DNA sequences that translate to the same CDR3. The chain links TRBV18 to TRBJ2-1; possible D gene TRBD1, 5 bases. CDR3 length: 12 amino acids. Germline loops: CDR1 KGHSH, CDR2 LQKENI. The V end was cut by 6 bases, the J end by 8 bases, with 11 bases between. The CDR3 spells CASSPRGYEQFF. The part of the CDR3 DNA that was read is TGTGCCAGCTCTCCTAGGGGTTATGAG.

As to this clone: The CDR3 extends 3 residues past the end of the read, so its final part is completed from the germline J gene. This chain uses TRBV7-8 with TRBJ2-5; 12 nucleotides line up with TRBD1. The CDR3 is 17 residues long. CDR1 is SGHVS and CDR2 is FQNEAQ in the germline V gene. Unmatched junction bases numbered 12, after V lost 7 bases and J lost 3 bases. The sequenced CDR3 bases are TGTGCCAGCACGCTGGGACAGGGGGCGAGGCGGGAAGAGACC. This codes for CASTLGQGARREET. The whole CDR3 is CASTLGQGARREETQYF. Using reference TRBV7-8 and TRBJ2-5 for the parts outside the CDR3, the full variable domain is GAGVSQSPRYKVAKRGQDVALRCDPISGHVSLFWYQQALGQGPEFLTYFQNEAQLDKSGLPSDRFFAERPEGSVSTLKIQRTQQEDSAVYLCASTLGQGARREETQYFGPGTRLLVL.

With regard to this clone: Coverage ceases 3 residues before the CDR3 finishes, and the germline J gene fills in the end. This sequence joins TRBV6-1 and TRBJ1-5; D not resolved. This CDR3 spans 13 amino acids. Trimming removed 1 base at V and 6 bases at J, with 7 bases between. The V gene's germline CDR1 is MNHNS and CDR2 SASEGT. CDR3 DNA, as far as it was read: TGTGCCAGCAGTGAAGGCAACTTTCAGCCC. Encoded protein: CASSEGNFQP. The complete CDR3 reads CASSEGNFQPQHF.

This clone has a handful of counts. The sequence runs out 3 residues before the end of the CDR3; the remainder is reconstructed from the germline J gene. The gene calls are TRBV6-1 and TRBJ1-1; tentatively, D is TRBD1 (5 bases). In germline, CDR1 is MNHNS, CDR2 SASEGT. This CDR3 contains 12 residues. Trimming left V 4 bases short and J 2 bases short, with 5 bases between. The CDR3 bases that were read are TGTGCCAGCAGTGGGACAAACACTGAA. Amino acids: CASSGTNTE. The entire CDR3 is CASSGTNTEAFF.

Concerning this clone itself: The sequenced fragment ends 3 residues before the CDR3 boundary, so the rest is inferred from the germline J gene. The chain couples TRBV18 to TRBJ2-7, with D possibly being TRBD2 (6 bases). Deletions cut 6 bases from V and 3 bases from J, with 15 bases between. Germline CDR1 is KGHSH and CDR2 is LQKENI. CDR3 length: 14 amino acids. The CDR3 loop is CASSPGLAYYEQYF. Incomplete CDR3 DNA: TGTGCCAGCTCCCCTGGGCTAGCGTACTACGAG.

Points on this clone: The read comes to an end 3 residues before the CDR3 does, leaving the germline J gene to fill in the end. The chain carries TRBV29-1 and TRBJ2-3, with D perhaps TRBD1 (5 bases). Per the germline V gene, CDR1 is SQVTM and CDR2 is ANQGSEA. V gave up 4 bases and J gave up 6 bases, with 14 bases separating them. The CDR3 spans 13 residues. The CDR3 DNA, read in part, is TGCAGCGTTGCAACAGGAGAGTATGATACG. This sequence encodes CSVATGEYDT. The full CDR3 is CSVATGEYDTQYF.

Worth noting for this clone: The CDR3 end is not reached by the read, which stops 3 residues before it; the germline J gene fills it in. V gene TRBV7-2 combines with J gene TRBJ2-3; maybe TRBD2 (6 bases). Trimming took off 4 bases at V and 4 bases at J, with 12 bases between the two ends. CDR3 length: 14 residues. CDR1 SGHTA and CDR2 FQGNSA come from the germline V gene. Here the CDR3 reads CASSSTVAADTQYF. The sequenced CDR3 bases are TGTGCCAGCAGCTCTACCGTAGCGGCAGATACG.

With respect to this clone: The read terminates 3 residues ahead of where the CDR3 ends, so the germline J gene completes it. This chain joins TRBV7-9 and TRBJ2-7; possibly TRBD1 for D (6 bases). V lost 1 base and J 3 bases, leaving 10 bases between the germline ends. The CDR3 length is 14 residues. Germline V gene data show CDR1 as SEHNR and CDR2 as FQNEAQ (reference sequence). CDR3 protein: CASSLVDRLYEQYF. The sequenced part of the CDR3 DNA is TGTGCCAGCAGCTTAGTAGACAGGCTCTACGAG.

On this clone itself: The read halts 3 residues ahead of the CDR3 end, with the missing end drawn from the germline J gene. The chain recombines TRBV5-1 with TRBJ2-7; 8 nucleotides line up with TRBD2. The CDR3 contains 11 residues. J was trimmed by 6 bases and V by 7 bases; bases with no gene match: 3. The germline gives CDR1 SGHRS, CDR2 YFSETQ. CDR3 bases read: TGCGCCAGCCGGGAGGGGGTCGAG. Translated, it gives CASREGVE. The entire CDR3 sequence reads CASREGVEQYF.

Comment on this clone: The read finishes 3 residues shy of the CDR3 end, and the germline J gene is used to complete it. The V call is TRBV5-1, the J call TRBJ1-3; no clear D. This CDR3 has 15 amino acids. With 1 base removed from V and 7 bases from J, the gap between germline ends came to 15 bases. Per the germline V gene, CDR1 is SGHRS and CDR2 is YFSETQ. CDR3 DNA (partial): TGCGCCAGCAGCTTGTTCGCAGGAGGAGGGAACACC. It is translated as CASSLFAGGGNT. The entire CDR3 reads CASSLFAGGGNTIYF.

Notes on this clone: The read ends 3 residues before the CDR3 terminus; that terminus is restored from the germline J gene. The chain couples TRBV20-1 to TRBJ2-7; 7 bases are a match to TRBD2. With V trimmed by 0 bases and J by 5 bases, 10 bases remained unmatched. The CDR3 is 15 amino acids. Germline-derived CDR1 and CDR2 are DFQATT and SNEGSKA (reference sequence). The CDR3 is CSARDLAGERNEQYF. Incomplete CDR3 DNA: TGCAGTGCTAGAGATTTGGCGGGGGAGCGGAACGAG.

In the case of this clone: At one end the junction does not follow the germline gene, possibly because of a read error. Incomplete CDR3 DNA: TGTGCCAGCTCCCCACTTGGGACTAGCGGATTCACAGATACG. This codes for CASSPLGTSGFTDT. The whole CDR3 sequence is CASSPLGTSGFTDTQYF. The chain combines TRBV18 with TRBJ2-3, with TRBD2 matching 11 bases. Coverage ceases 3 residues before the CDR3 finishes, and the germline J gene fills in the end. From germline, CDR1 is KGHSH and CDR2 LQKENI. The CDR3 runs 17 residues.

Notes on this clone: The read terminates 3 residues ahead of where the CDR3 ends, so the germline J gene completes it. The same CDR3 also results from other DNA sequences found in this sample. The chain joins TRBV7-9 to TRBJ1-5, with TRBD1 matching 8 bases. CDR1 and CDR2 from the germline V gene are SEHNR and FQNEAQ (reference sequence). Trimming cost V 3 bases and J 6 bases; bases outside gene matches: 7. The CDR3 contains 15 residues. The sequenced part of the CDR3 DNA is TGTGCCAGCAGCTTGTCAGGGGGCGCGAGTCAGCCC. Its translation is CASSLSGGASQP. The full-length CDR3 reads as CASSLSGGASQPQHF.